This T cell receptor (beta chain) was sequenced for a study of blood T cell repertoires in COVID-19. About the study: Material from acute and convalescent COVID-19 was sourced from the United States, Italy and Spain. The analysed material was cDNA or gDNA that came from T cells, B-cell-depleted T cells, or PBMCs.

The authors' processing: Quantification of nucleated cells was approximated via reference gene primer amplification. Sequencing used immunoSEQ multiplex PCR; TCRdb keeps in-frame clones, though not all of them. V and J calls and clone size come straight from that table; D and trimming were deduced from the DNA. Of approximately 270,000 clones in the sample, approximately 83% are singletons; the top ten hold 11%. Between the trimmed V and J ends, which lost 3 bases and 3 bases, there was a span of 11 bases. Germline V lookup: CDR1 SNHLY, CDR2 FYNNEI. The CDR3 is 14 residues long. Sequencing used peripheral blood. This receptor was taken from a woman aged 70 to 79 with acute or convalescent COVID-19. V usage is TRBV2 and J usage is TRBJ2-5; D possibly corresponds to TRBD2 (5 bases). The CDR3 loop reads CASSEVLAEETQYF. The CDR3 bases are TGTGCCAGCAGTGAGGTGCTAGCCGAAGAGACCCAGTACTTC.